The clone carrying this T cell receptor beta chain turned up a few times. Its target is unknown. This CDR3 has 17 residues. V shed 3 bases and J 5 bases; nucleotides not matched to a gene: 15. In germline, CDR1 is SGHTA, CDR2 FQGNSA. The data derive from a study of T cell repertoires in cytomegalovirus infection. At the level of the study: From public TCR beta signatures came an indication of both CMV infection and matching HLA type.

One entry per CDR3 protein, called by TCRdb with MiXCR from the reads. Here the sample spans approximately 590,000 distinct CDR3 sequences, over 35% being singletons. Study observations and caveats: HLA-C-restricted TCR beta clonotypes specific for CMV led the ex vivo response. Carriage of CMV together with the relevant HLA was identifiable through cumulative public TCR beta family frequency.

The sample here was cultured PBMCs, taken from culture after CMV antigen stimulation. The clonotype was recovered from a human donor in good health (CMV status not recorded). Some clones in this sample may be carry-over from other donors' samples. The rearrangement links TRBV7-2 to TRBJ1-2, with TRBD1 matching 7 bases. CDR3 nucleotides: TGTGCCAGCAGCTTGTGGTCCACAGGGGCAGGCTCATATGGCTACACCTTC. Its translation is CASSLWSTGAGSYGYTF. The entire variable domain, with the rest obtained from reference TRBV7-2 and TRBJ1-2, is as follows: GAGVSQSPSNKVTEKGKDVELRCDPISGHTALYWYRQSLGQGLEFLIYFQGNSAPDKSGLPSDRFSAERTGGSVSTLTIQRTQQEDSAVYLCASSLWSTGAGSYGYTFGSGTRLTVV.